This T cell receptor (beta chain) emerged from a study of shared T cell receptors in the human thymus. Profiling relied on immunoSEQ multiplex PCR, and the TCRdb table lists in-frame clones only, not all of them. The sample consists of 700,000 or so clones, 80% to 90% of them appearing once. CDR1 WSHSY and CDR2 SAAADI come from the germline V gene. The length of the CDR3 is 16 residues. Trimming shortened V by 0 bases and J by 5 bases, and 14 bases separated the two germline ends. These data also featured in a second study, about human thymus T cells. As that study records: Corrective cardiac surgery supplied the resected thymus tissue.

The material sequenced was thymocytes. The sequence came from a girl in the first two years of life with a congenital heart defect. V is TRBV10-2 and J is TRBJ2-1, with D possibly being TRBD2 (7 bases). The CDR3 sequence is CASSESGGAHNNEQFF. As DNA, the CDR3 is TGCGCCAGCAGTGAGTCGGGGGGGGCCCATAACAATGAGCAGTTCTTC.